This is a list of T cell receptor beta chains from one sample in a study of STAT5B mutations in CD4+ large granular lymphocyte leukemia. This table comes from immunoSEQ multiplex PCR, and its TCRdb copy is limited to in-frame clones, with some not included. The sample yields about 30,000 clones, under 80% seen once. The sequenced sample was CD4+ T cells from blood buffy coats. Receptor source: a human donor in good health. Both conserved end residues are part of each CDR3. Fields, in order: D gene, V gene, clone size, J gene, CDR3 protein, CDR3 DNA. D genes are given only for firm matches. A clone size is listed for some rows: how often the clone was seen (once, few, many), or a class if it is expanded.

D gene: NA; V gene: TRBV7-2; clone size: NA; J gene: TRBJ2-7; CDR3 protein: CASSHPRRVLAEQYF; CDR3 DNA: TGTGCCAGCAGCCATCCTCGGCGGGTACTTGCCGAGCAGTACTTC
D gene: NA; V gene: TRBV5-6; clone size: NA; J gene: TRBJ1-2; CDR3 protein: CASSTGVTNYGYTF; CDR3 DNA: TGTGCCAGCAGCACAGGAGTAACTAACTATGGCTACACCTTC
D gene: NA; V gene: TRBV7-2; clone size: NA; J gene: TRBJ2-1; CDR3 protein: CASSRDNEQFF; CDR3 DNA: TGTGCCAGCAGCCGAGACAATGAGCAGTTCTTC
D gene: TRBD1; V gene: TRBV30; clone size: NA; J gene: TRBJ1-4; CDR3 protein: CASDRGNEKLFF; CDR3 DNA: TGTGCCAGCGACAGGGGGAATGAAAAACTGTTTTTT
D gene: TRBD2; V gene: TRBV6-6; clone size: NA; J gene: TRBJ2-7; CDR3 protein: CASSYIAGSSYEQYF; CDR3 DNA: TGTGCCAGCAGTTATATAGCGGGGAGCTCCTACGAGCAGTACTTC
D gene: NA; V gene: TRBV7-9; clone size: NA; J gene: TRBJ2-5; CDR3 protein: CASSPDWGETQYF; CDR3 DNA: TGTGCCAGCAGCCCAGACTGGGGAGAGACCCAGTACTTC
D gene: TRBD1; V gene: TRBV18; clone size: NA; J gene: TRBJ1-2; CDR3 protein: CASSALQGAPDYGYTF; CDR3 DNA: TGTGCCAGCTCAGCGCTACAGGGGGCGCCTGACTATGGCTACACCTTC
D gene: NA; V gene: TRBV28; clone size: NA; J gene: TRBJ2-5; CDR3 protein: CASSLMGGQETQYF; CDR3 DNA: TGTGCCAGCAGTTTAATGGGGGGACAAGAGACCCAGTACTTC
D gene: NA; V gene: TRBV27; clone size: NA; J gene: TRBJ2-7; CDR3 protein: CASRRPTTYEQYF; CDR3 DNA: TGTGCCAGCCGTAGACCGACAACCTACGAGCAGTACTTC
D gene: NA; V gene: TRBV6-6; clone size: NA; J gene: TRBJ2-7; CDR3 protein: CASKYEGLAYEQYF; CDR3 DNA: TGTGCCAGCAAATACGAAGGACTGGCCTACGAGCAGTACTTC
D gene: NA; V gene: TRBV28; clone size: NA; J gene: TRBJ2-7; CDR3 protein: CASSSGATNTYEQYF; CDR3 DNA: TGTGCCAGCAGTTCGGGTGCAACGAACACCTACGAGCAGTACTTC
D gene: NA; V gene: TRBV12-5; clone size: NA; J gene: TRBJ2-1; CDR3 protein: CASGLVLAGEQFF; CDR3 DNA: TGTGCTAGTGGTTTGGTACTAGCAGGTGAGCAGTTCTTC
D gene: NA; V gene: TRBV18; clone size: NA; J gene: TRBJ1-4; CDR3 protein: CASSPRRAGENLFF; CDR3 DNA: TGTGCCAGCTCACCCCGGCGCGCCGGAGAAAACCTGTTTTTT
D gene: NA; V gene: TRBV4-3; clone size: NA; J gene: TRBJ1-4; CDR3 protein: CASSQDFGTGHNEKLFF; CDR3 DNA: TGCGCCAGCAGCCAAGATTTTGGGACTGGGCATAATGAAAAACTGTTTTTT
D gene: NA; V gene: TRBV30; clone size: NA; J gene: TRBJ2-3; CDR3 protein: CASAMGYGTQYF; CDR3 DNA: TGTGCCTCGGCTATGGGATACGGTACGCAGTATTTT
D gene: NA; V gene: TRBV29-1; clone size: NA; J gene: TRBJ2-7; CDR3 protein: CSVQQGGEQYF; CDR3 DNA: TGCAGCGTTCAACAGGGAGGCGAGCAGTACTTC
D gene: TRBD2; V gene: TRBV28; clone size: NA; J gene: TRBJ2-1; CDR3 protein: CASRPYTSGRLSNEQFF; CDR3 DNA: TGTGCCAGCAGGCCATATACTAGCGGGAGGCTCTCCAATGAGCAGTTCTTC
D gene: NA; V gene: TRBV9; clone size: NA; J gene: TRBJ1-2; CDR3 protein: CASSINFRVGGYTF; CDR3 DNA: TGTGCCAGCAGCATCAATTTCAGGGTTGGCGGCTACACCTTC
D gene: NA; V gene: TRBV2; clone size: few; J gene: TRBJ1-1; CDR3 protein: CASSQDRGANTEAFF; CDR3 DNA: TGTGCCAGCAGTCAAGACCGCGGGGCGAACACTGAAGCTTTCTTT
D gene: NA; V gene: TRBV30; clone size: NA; J gene: TRBJ2-7; CDR3 protein: CAWAVTYEQYF; CDR3 DNA: TGTGCCTGGGCGGTAACCTACGAGCAGTACTTC
D gene: TRBD1; V gene: TRBV19; clone size: NA; J gene: TRBJ2-2; CDR3 protein: CAVLKTGARELFF; CDR3 DNA: TGTGCCGTCCTTAAGACAGGGGCCCGGGAGCTGTTTTTT
D gene: NA; V gene: TRBV7-2; clone size: NA; J gene: TRBJ2-5; CDR3 protein: CASSTRRGGGETQYF; CDR3 DNA: TGTGCCAGCAGCACACGCCGTGGGGGCGGAGAGACCCAGTACTTC
D gene: NA; V gene: TRBV18; clone size: NA; J gene: TRBJ2-7; CDR3 protein: CASSRAETAYEQYF; CDR3 DNA: TGTGCCAGCTCCCGCGCGGAGACGGCCTACGAGCAGTACTTC
D gene: NA; V gene: TRBV5-5; clone size: NA; J gene: TRBJ1-4; CDR3 protein: CASNVRGQPTNEKLFF; CDR3 DNA: TGTGCCAGCAACGTTAGAGGACAGCCAACTAATGAAAAACTGTTTTTT
D gene: TRBD1; V gene: TRBV18; clone size: NA; J gene: TRBJ2-7; CDR3 protein: CASSQGTGTPYEQYF; CDR3 DNA: TGTGCCAGCTCACAGGGGACAGGGACGCCCTACGAGCAGTACTTC
D gene: NA; V gene: TRBV5-1; clone size: NA; J gene: TRBJ2-2; CDR3 protein: CASSSQGRGTGELFF; CDR3 DNA: TGCGCCAGCAGCTCCCAGGGGCGCGGGACCGGGGAGCTGTTTTTT
D gene: NA; V gene: TRBV4-1; clone size: NA; J gene: TRBJ1-6; CDR3 protein: CASSQRTERSYNSPLHF; CDR3 DNA: TGCGCCAGCAGCCAAAGGACAGAACGCTCCTATAATTCACCCCTCCACTTT
D gene: TRBD1; V gene: TRBV7-2; clone size: few; J gene: TRBJ1-6; CDR3 protein: CASSPRQGTDSPLHF; CDR3 DNA: TGTGCCAGCAGCCCGAGACAGGGAACGGATTCACCCCTCCACTTT
D gene: TRBD2; V gene: TRBV5-6; clone size: NA; J gene: TRBJ2-5; CDR3 protein: CASSSSSGKETQYF; CDR3 DNA: TGTGCCAGCAGCTCATCAAGCGGGAAGGAGACCCAGTACTTC
D gene: TRBD2; V gene: TRBV27; clone size: NA; J gene: TRBJ2-5; CDR3 protein: CASQRLAETQETQYF; CDR3 DNA: TGTGCCAGCCAAAGACTAGCGGAGACACAAGAGACCCAGTACTTC
D gene: NA; V gene: TRBV19; clone size: NA; J gene: TRBJ2-3; CDR3 protein: CASNRDVSTDTQYF; CDR3 DNA: TGTGCCAGTAACAGGGACGTGAGCACAGATACGCAGTATTTT